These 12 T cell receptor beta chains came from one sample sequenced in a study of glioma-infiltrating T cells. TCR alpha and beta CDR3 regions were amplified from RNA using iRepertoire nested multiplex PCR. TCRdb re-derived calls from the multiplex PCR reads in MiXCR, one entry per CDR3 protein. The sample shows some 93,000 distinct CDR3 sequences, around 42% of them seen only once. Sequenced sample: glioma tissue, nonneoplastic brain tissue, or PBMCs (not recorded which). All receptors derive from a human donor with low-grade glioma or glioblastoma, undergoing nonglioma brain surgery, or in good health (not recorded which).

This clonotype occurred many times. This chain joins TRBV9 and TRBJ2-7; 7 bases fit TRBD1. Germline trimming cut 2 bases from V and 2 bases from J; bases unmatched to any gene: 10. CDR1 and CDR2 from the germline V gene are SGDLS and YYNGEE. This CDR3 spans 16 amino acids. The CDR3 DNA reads TGTGCCAGCAGCGTGTCTCTGACAGGGCCCCCCTACGAGCAGTACTTC. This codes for CASSVSLTGPPYEQYF.

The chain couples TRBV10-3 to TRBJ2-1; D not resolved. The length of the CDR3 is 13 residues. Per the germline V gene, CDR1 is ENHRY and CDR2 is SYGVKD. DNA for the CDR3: TGTGAGATCAGGAATACAGAAAACAATGAGCAGTTCTTC. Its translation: CEIRNTENNEQFF.

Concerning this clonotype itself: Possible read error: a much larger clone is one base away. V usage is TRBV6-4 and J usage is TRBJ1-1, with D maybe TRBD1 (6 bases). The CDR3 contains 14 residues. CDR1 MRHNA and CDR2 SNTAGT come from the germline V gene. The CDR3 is CASSLEGGDTGAFF. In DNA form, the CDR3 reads TGTGCCAGCAGCCTCGAGGGGGGAGACACTGGAGCTTTCTTT.

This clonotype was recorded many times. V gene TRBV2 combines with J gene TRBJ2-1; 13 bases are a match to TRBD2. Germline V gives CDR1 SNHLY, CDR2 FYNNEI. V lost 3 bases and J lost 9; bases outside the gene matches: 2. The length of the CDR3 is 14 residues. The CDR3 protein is CASSEGLAGIEQFF. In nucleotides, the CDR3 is TGTGCCAGCAGTGAGGGACTAGCGGGGATTGAGCAGTTCTTC.

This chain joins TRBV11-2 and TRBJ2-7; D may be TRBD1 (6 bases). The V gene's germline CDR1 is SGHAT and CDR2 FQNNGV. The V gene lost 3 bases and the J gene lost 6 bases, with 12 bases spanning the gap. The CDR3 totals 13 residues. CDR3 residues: CASSFAGDGEQYF. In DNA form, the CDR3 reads TGTGCCAGCAGCTTTGCAGGGGACGGCGAGCAGTACTTC.

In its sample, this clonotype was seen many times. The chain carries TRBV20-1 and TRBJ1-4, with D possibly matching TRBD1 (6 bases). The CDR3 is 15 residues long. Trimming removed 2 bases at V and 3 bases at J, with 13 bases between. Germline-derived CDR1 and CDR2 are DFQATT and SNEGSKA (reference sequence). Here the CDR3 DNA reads TGCAGTGCTAGACACAAAGGACAGTCTAATGAAAAACTGTTTTTT. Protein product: CSARHKGQSNEKLFF.

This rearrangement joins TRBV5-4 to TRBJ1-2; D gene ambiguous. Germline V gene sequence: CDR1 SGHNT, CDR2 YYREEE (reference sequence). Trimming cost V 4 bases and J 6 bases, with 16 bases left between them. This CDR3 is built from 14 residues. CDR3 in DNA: TGTGCCAGCAGCCAAGTCAGAACAGCCCATGGCTACACCTTC. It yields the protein CASSQVRTAHGYTF.

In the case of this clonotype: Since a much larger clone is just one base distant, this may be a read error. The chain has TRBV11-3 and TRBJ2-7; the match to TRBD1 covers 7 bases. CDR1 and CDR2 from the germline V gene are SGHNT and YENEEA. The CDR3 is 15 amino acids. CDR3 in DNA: TGTGCCAACAGCTTAGAGGACAGGAGGTCCTACGAGCAGTACTTC. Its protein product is CANSLEDRRSYEQYF.

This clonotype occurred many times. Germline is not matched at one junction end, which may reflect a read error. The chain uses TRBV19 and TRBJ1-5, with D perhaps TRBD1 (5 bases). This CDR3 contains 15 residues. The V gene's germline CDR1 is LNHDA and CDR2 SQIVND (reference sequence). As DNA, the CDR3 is TGTGTCAGTAGTTCAGGGACGATAAGCAATCAGCCCCAGCATTTT. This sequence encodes CVSSSGTISNQPQHF. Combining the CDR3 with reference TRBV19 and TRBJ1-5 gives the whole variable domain DGGITQSPKYLFRKEGQNVTLSCEQNLNHDAMYWYRQDPGQGLRLIYYSQIVNDFQKGDIAEGYSVSREKKESFPLTVTSAQKNPTAFYLCVSSSGTISNQPQHFGDGTRLSIL.

CDR3 protein: CASSLALAGGRDTKYF. The CDR3 DNA sequence: TGTGCCAGCAGCTTAGCGTTAGCGGGGGGCCGAGATACGAAATATTTT. The rearrangement joins TRBV7-9 to TRBJ2-3; 10 bases line up with TRBD2. The CDR3 covers 16 residues. The germline V gene has CDR1 SEHNR and CDR2 FQNEAQ (reference sequence). Trimming at V came to 0 bases and at J to 15 bases, leaving 15 bases not matched to a gene.

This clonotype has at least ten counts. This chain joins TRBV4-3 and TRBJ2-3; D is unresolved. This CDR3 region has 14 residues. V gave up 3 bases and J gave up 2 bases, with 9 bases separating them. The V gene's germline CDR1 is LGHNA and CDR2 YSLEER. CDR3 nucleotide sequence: TGCGCCAGCAGCCATGATCAGTACACAGATACGCAGTATTTT. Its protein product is CASSHDQYTDTQYF.

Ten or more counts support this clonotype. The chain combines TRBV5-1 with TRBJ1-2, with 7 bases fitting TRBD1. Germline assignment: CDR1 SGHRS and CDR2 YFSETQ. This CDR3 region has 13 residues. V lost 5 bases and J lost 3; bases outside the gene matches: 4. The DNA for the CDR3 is TGCGCCAGCAGTCCCGACAGGGACTATGGCTACACCTTC. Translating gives CASSPDRDYGYTF. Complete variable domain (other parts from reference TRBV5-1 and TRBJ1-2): KAGVTQTPRYLIKTRGQQVTLSCSPISGHRSVSWYQQTPGQGLQFLFEYFSETQRNKGNFPGRFSGRQFSNSRSEMNVSTLELGDSALYLCASSPDRDYGYTFGSGTRLTVV.